This paragraph covers one TCR beta chain sequence. The data were produced by immunoSEQ multiplex PCR, yet TCRdb's version contains in-frame clones alone and is incomplete. The data contain some 64,000 clones, 88% of them singletons. The CDR3 sequence is 16 residues long. Germline values: CDR1 LGHNA, CDR2 YSLEER. Trimming removed 1 base from V and 2 bases from J, with 12 bases in between. The data are from a study of blood T cell repertoires in COVID-19. This chain uses TRBV4-3 with TRBJ2-1, with D possibly matching TRBD2 (5 bases). The specimen was peripheral blood. This receptor was taken from a man in his sixties or seventies with acute or convalescent COVID-19. CDR3 region: CASSQVPGVPYNEQFF. DNA for the CDR3: TGCGCCAGCAGCCAAGTCCCCGGGGTGCCCTACAATGAGCAGTTCTTC.